Listed below are T cell receptor beta chains from one sample, sequenced in a study of control samples from healthy donors and cancer patients. Libraries were prepared by immunoSEQ multiplex PCR; TCRdb keeps only in-frame clonotypes and omits some of them. The table shows 100,000 to 150,000 clones, with about 87% occurring only once. Sequenced: blood. These receptors came from a man aged 55-75 years in good health. Both conserved end residues are part of each CDR3. The D gene is left open where the match is weak. Clone size, where shown, is once, few, many, or a class for clones that have expanded.

d_call	j_call	clone_size	v_call	cdr3_aa	cdr3_nt
TRBD1	TRBJ2-6	.	TRBV5-1	CASSSQPGQGTSSGANVLTF	TGCGCCAGCAGCTCACAGCCGGGACAGGGGACCAGCTCTGGGGCCAACGTCCTGACTTTC
TRBD1	TRBJ2-7	.	TRBV9	CASSVATQPGTGGNEQYF	TGTGCCAGCAGCGTAGCCACCCAACCCGGGACAGGTGGGAACGAGCAGTACTTC
TRBD2	TRBJ2-2	.	TRBV4-2	CASSLGLAGGPDGELFF	TGTGCCAGCAGTTTGGGACTAGCGGGGGGGCCAGACGGGGAGCTGTTTTTT
.	TRBJ1-6	.	TRBV15	CATSREGGDNSPLHF	TGTGCCACCAGCAGAGAGGGGGGAGATAATTCACCCCTCCACTTT
.	TRBJ1-1	.	TRBV6-2/TRBV6-3	CASSPNTRGTEAFF	TGTGCCAGCAGTCCCAACACCAGGGGCACTGAAGCTTTCTTT
.	TRBJ2-7	.	TRBV5-8	CASSGQDRFYEQYF	TGTGCCAGCAGCGGTCAAGACCGTTTCTACGAGCAGTACTTC
.	TRBJ2-7	.	TRBV11-2	CASSLVDAAYEQYF	TGTGCCAGCAGCTTAGTTGACGCCGCCTACGAGCAGTACTTC
.	TRBJ2-1	.	TRBV5-1	CASRVSYNEQFF	TGCGCCAGCAGGGTCTCCTACAATGAGCAGTTCTTC
.	TRBJ2-1	.	TRBV6-5	CASNLGGSSYNEQFF	TGTGCCAGCAATTTAGGGGGAAGCTCCTACAATGAGCAGTTCTTC
TRBD1	TRBJ1-6	many	TRBV5-1	CASSLVGQGLKRYNSPLHF	TGCGCCAGCAGCTTGGTGGGACAGGGTTTGAAGCGCTATAATTCACCCCTCCACTTT
.	TRBJ2-5	.	TRBV5-5	CASSLTGTVQETQYF	TGTGCCAGCAGCCTAACCGGGACTGTTCAAGAGACCCAGTACTTC
.	TRBJ2-3	.	TRBV4-3	CASSQGGLTTDTQYF	TGCGCCAGCAGCCAAGGCGGGCTCACCACAGATACGCAGTATTTT
.	TRBJ1-3	once	TRBV10-3	CAISESGLLKSGNTIYF	TGTGCCATCAGTGAGTCTGGGCTGCTTAAGTCTGGAAACACCATATATTTT
TRBD2	TRBJ2-1	few	TRBV12-3/TRBV12-4	CASSLSGGGEFF	TGTGCCAGCAGTTTATCGGGCGGGGGGGAGTTCTTC
TRBD1	TRBJ2-1	.	TRBV19	CATGQGYDEQFF	TGTGCCACCGGACAGGGGTACGATGAGCAGTTCTTC
.	TRBJ1-4	.	TRBV27	CASSFGVNEKLFF	TGTGCCAGCAGTTTCGGGGTTAATGAAAAACTGTTTTTT
TRBD1	TRBJ1-1	.	TRBV27	CASSPGQVKGEAFF	TGTGCCAGCAGCCCCGGACAGGTAAAGGGTGAAGCTTTCTTT
.	TRBJ2-2	.	TRBV7-9	CASSLGLNTGELFF	TGTGCCAGCAGCTTGGGTCTAAACACCGGGGAGCTGTTTTTT
.	TRBJ1-5	.	TRBV6-6	CASSLRQLNQPQHF	TGTGCCAGCAGCCTTAGACAGCTCAATCAGCCCCAGCATTTT
.	TRBJ2-7	.	TRBV4-3	CASRLYEQYF	TGCGCCAGCCGATTATACGAGCAGTACTTC
TRBD1	TRBJ1-6	.	TRBV10-1	CASSTGQGGSSPLHF	TGCGCCAGCAGTACTGGACAGGGTGGTAGTTCACCCCTCCACTTT
.	TRBJ1-4	.	TRBV4-1	CASSQEIGGLNEKLFF	TGCGCCAGCAGCCAAGAGATCGGGGGACTTAATGAAAAACTGTTTTTT
TRBD1	TRBJ2-7	.	TRBV18	CASSRAPVGTGIGEQYF	TGTGCCAGCTCACGGGCCCCCGTCGGGACAGGGATAGGCGAGCAGTACTTC
TRBD2	TRBJ2-7	.	TRBV6-5	CASRTGGLGYEQYF	TGTGCCAGTCGAACGGGGGGGCTCGGCTACGAGCAGTACTTC
TRBD1	TRBJ1-2	.	TRBV19	CASSILRQGDYGYTF	TGTGCCAGTAGTATACTGAGACAGGGGGACTATGGCTACACCTTC
.	TRBJ1-3	.	TRBV6-1	CASSEVWTSGNTIYF	TGTGCCAGCAGTGAAGTTTGGACATCTGGAAACACCATATATTTT
TRBD1	TRBJ1-4	.	TRBV5-4	CASSLGQGNSNEKLFF	TGTGCCAGCAGCCTGGGACAGGGAAATTCTAATGAAAAACTGTTTTTT
.	TRBJ1-3	once	TRBV6-5	CASSTDSFSGNTIYF	TGTGCCAGCAGTACTGACAGTTTCTCTGGAAACACCATATATTTT